The rows below give T cell receptor beta chains drawn from one sample of a study of shared clonotypes between healthy human individuals. The data were produced by immunoSEQ multiplex PCR, yet TCRdb's version contains in-frame clones alone and is incomplete. The sample contains under 200,000 clones, approximately 95% of which appear only once. The sample consisted of naive CD4+ T cells sorted from blood. These receptors were collected from a woman aged 25 to 39 in good health. Each CDR3 is given with its conserved first and last residue. A D gene is named only where the DNA matches it firmly. Some rows have no size entry. The others give once, few or many, or a class for an expanded clone.

CDR3 DNA: TGTGCCATCAGTGCCGGACAGGGGGCGCGAGGTGGAAACACCATATATTTT
CDR3 protein: CAISAGQGARGGNTIYF
clone size: .
D gene: TRBD1
J gene: TRBJ1-3
V gene: TRBV10-3

CDR3 DNA: TGTGCCAGCACAGAAAGGACTAGCGGAATCCTGGGGCTTTACGAGCAGTACTTC
CDR3 protein: CASTERTSGILGLYEQYF
clone size: .
D gene: TRBD2
J gene: TRBJ2-7
V gene: TRBV28

CDR3 DNA: TGCGCCAGCAGCCAGACAGGGTTAGCCAAAAACATTCAGTACTTC
CDR3 protein: CASSQTGLAKNIQYF
clone size: .
D gene: TRBD1
J gene: TRBJ2-4
V gene: TRBV4-1

CDR3 DNA: TGTGCCAGCAGCTTTAGGACAGTCACTGAAGCTTTCTTT
CDR3 protein: CASSFRTVTEAFF
clone size: .
D gene: .
J gene: TRBJ1-1
V gene: TRBV6-1

CDR3 DNA: TGCGCCAGCAGCTTGCACAGTGAAGCTTTCTTT
CDR3 protein: CASSLHSEAFF
clone size: .
D gene: .
J gene: TRBJ1-1
V gene: TRBV5-1

CDR3 DNA: TGTGCCAGCAGTGTCGGCGGCGAGCAGTACTTC
CDR3 protein: CASSVGGEQYF
clone size: .
D gene: .
J gene: TRBJ2-7
V gene: TRBV2

CDR3 DNA: TGTGCCAGCAGGCCACTAGCGGGATCCTACGAGCAGTACTTC
CDR3 protein: CASRPLAGSYEQYF
clone size: once
D gene: TRBD2
J gene: TRBJ2-7
V gene: TRBV6-5

CDR3 DNA: TGTGCCAGCAGTTTCGTGGTGCAATCACCCCTCCACTTT
CDR3 protein: CASSFVVQSPLHF
clone size: once
D gene: .
J gene: TRBJ1-6
V gene: TRBV27

CDR3 DNA: TGTGCCAGCAAGGGTGACATGCGGAATCAGCCCCAGCATTTT
CDR3 protein: CASKGDMRNQPQHF
clone size: .
D gene: .
J gene: TRBJ1-5
V gene: TRBV2

CDR3 DNA: TGTGCCAGCAGCTGGGCCATCAACGAGCAGTACTTC
CDR3 protein: CASSWAINEQYF
clone size: .
D gene: .
J gene: TRBJ2-7
V gene: TRBV5-5

CDR3 DNA: TGTGCCAGCAGATACACGAACACCGGGGAGCTGTTTTTT
CDR3 protein: CASRYTNTGELFF
clone size: .
D gene: .
J gene: TRBJ2-2
V gene: TRBV28

CDR3 DNA: TGTGCCAGCTCACCACCGGCAGGGGAAGTCCAGCATTTT
CDR3 protein: CASSPPAGEVQHF
clone size: .
D gene: .
J gene: TRBJ1-5
V gene: TRBV18

CDR3 DNA: TGTGCCAGTACCCCGGACATCCCAAGCTCCTATAATTCACCCCTCCACTTT
CDR3 protein: CASTPDIPSSYNSPLHF
clone size: .
D gene: .
J gene: TRBJ1-6
V gene: TRBV19

CDR3 DNA: TGTGCCAGCACAAGGGAGTCCTACGAGCAGTACTTC
CDR3 protein: CASTRESYEQYF
clone size: few
D gene: .
J gene: TRBJ2-7
V gene: TRBV28

CDR3 DNA: TGTGCCAGCAGCAAACCCGTACCAATTTACTACGAGCAGTACTTC
CDR3 protein: CASSKPVPIYYEQYF
clone size: once
D gene: .
J gene: TRBJ2-7
V gene: TRBV21-1

CDR3 DNA: TGTGCCAGCAGCGGGACCCGCCGGGACAGGATTTACAATGAGCAGTTCTTC
CDR3 protein: CASSGTRRDRIYNEQFF
clone size: .
D gene: TRBD1
J gene: TRBJ2-1
V gene: TRBV7-9

CDR3 DNA: TGCGCCAGCAGCGCGGACGGACAGGGTTGGGAAAAACTGTTTTTT
CDR3 protein: CASSADGQGWEKLFF
clone size: .
D gene: TRBD1
J gene: TRBJ1-4
V gene: TRBV5-1

CDR3 DNA: TGCGCCAGCAGCCAAGGACTAGCGGGAGTTGGCAAGCAGTACTTC
CDR3 protein: CASSQGLAGVGKQYF
clone size: once
D gene: TRBD2
J gene: TRBJ2-7
V gene: TRBV4-1

CDR3 DNA: TGTGCCAGTAGTATGTTTGGTGAGGTTGGGCTGTTTTTT
CDR3 protein: CASSMFGEVGLFF
clone size: .
D gene: .
J gene: TRBJ2-2
V gene: TRBV19

CDR3 DNA: TGTGCCAGCAGCCTGGAGGGTAACACTGAAGCTTTCTTT
CDR3 protein: CASSLEGNTEAFF
clone size: .
D gene: .
J gene: TRBJ1-1
V gene: TRBV7-9

CDR3 DNA: TGTGCCATCAGAGGGTCACAAGAGACCCAGTACTTC
CDR3 protein: CAIRGSQETQYF
clone size: .
D gene: .
J gene: TRBJ2-5
V gene: TRBV10-3

CDR3 DNA: TGTGCCAGTAGTGTCCGGGACAGGGGATCGACACCCCTCCACTTT
CDR3 protein: CASSVRDRGSTPLHF
clone size: .
D gene: TRBD1
J gene: TRBJ1-6
V gene: TRBV19

CDR3 DNA: TGTGCCAGCAGCCCCCGGGGGGGGGACCAAGAGACCCAGTACTTC
CDR3 protein: CASSPRGGDQETQYF
clone size: .
D gene: TRBD2
J gene: TRBJ2-5
V gene: TRBV27

CDR3 DNA: TGTGCCAGCAGGTACACAGTAACCGGGGAGCTGTTTTTT
CDR3 protein: CASRYTVTGELFF
clone size: .
D gene: .
J gene: TRBJ2-2
V gene: TRBV6-5

CDR3 DNA: TGTGCCAGCAGCTTAGTAGTCGGAGAAACTAATGGCTACACCTTC
CDR3 protein: CASSLVVGETNGYTF
clone size: .
D gene: .
J gene: TRBJ1-2
V gene: TRBV7-2

CDR3 DNA: TGTGCCAGCAGCTTACACCTGTGGGACACCGGGGAGCTGTTTTTT
CDR3 protein: CASSLHLWDTGELFF
clone size: .
D gene: .
J gene: TRBJ2-2
V gene: TRBV13

CDR3 DNA: TGTGCCAGCAGCCCGGCACCGGGACTTTTGAACACTGAAGCTTTCTTT
CDR3 protein: CASSPAPGLLNTEAFF
clone size: once
D gene: .
J gene: TRBJ1-1
V gene: TRBV5-5

CDR3 DNA: TGTGCCAGCAGTCTCCACGGACAGGGGGGCAATCAGCCCCAGCATTTT
CDR3 protein: CASSLHGQGGNQPQHF
clone size: once
D gene: TRBD1
J gene: TRBJ1-5
V gene: TRBV2

CDR3 DNA: TGTGCCAGCAGCTTGGTTCCTTCCTATGGCTACACCTTC
CDR3 protein: CASSLVPSYGYTF
clone size: .
D gene: .
J gene: TRBJ1-2
V gene: TRBV5-6

CDR3 DNA: TGTGCCAGCAGGACGACAGGGCTGGAGGAAAAACTGTTTTTT
CDR3 protein: CASRTTGLEEKLFF
clone size: .
D gene: TRBD1
J gene: TRBJ1-4
V gene: TRBV28

CDR3 DNA: TGTGCCAGCTCGGGTGGGGCCAACGTCCTGACTTTC
CDR3 protein: CASSGGANVLTF
clone size: .
D gene: .
J gene: TRBJ2-6
V gene: TRBV6-1

CDR3 DNA: TGCGCCAGCAGCTTCCGGGACAGGGGCCACGAGCAGTACTTC
CDR3 protein: CASSFRDRGHEQYF
clone size: .
D gene: TRBD1
J gene: TRBJ2-7
V gene: TRBV5-1

CDR3 DNA: TGTGCCAGCAGTGACAAGAACATTCAGTACTTC
CDR3 protein: CASSDKNIQYF
clone size: .
D gene: .
J gene: TRBJ2-4
V gene: TRBV2

CDR3 DNA: TGTGCCAGCAGCTTGAGGTTTACTCCTGGTAATTATCAGCCCCAGCATTTT
CDR3 protein: CASSLRFTPGNYQPQHF
clone size: .
D gene: .
J gene: TRBJ1-5
V gene: TRBV5-5

CDR3 DNA: TGTGCCAGCAGCAAAGCGCGGGAAGCCCCCAGGGAAAAACTGTTTTTT
CDR3 protein: CASSKAREAPREKLFF
clone size: .
D gene: .
J gene: TRBJ1-4
V gene: TRBV21-1

CDR3 DNA: TGTGCCAGCAGTAAACGACCCGGGACAGGGGACCGTCAGCCCCAGCATTTT
CDR3 protein: CASSKRPGTGDRQPQHF
clone size: .
D gene: TRBD1
J gene: TRBJ1-5
V gene: TRBV27